This T cell receptor (beta chain) appears in the sequencing data of a study of regulatory T cells in long-lasting Graves disease. This clonotype was counted ten times or more. Investigators prepared the TCR beta libraries by applying iRepertoire HTBI primers and Arm-PCR of CDR3 regions. In TCRdb, the multiplex PCR reads were re-called with MiXCR into one record per CDR3 protein. Counted here are hundreds of thousands of distinct CDR3 sequences, about 20% occurring once; the ten biggest clones make up approximately 14%. This sample's time point: persistent/refractory GD, antithyroid drugs over 5 years with positive TRAb. RNA isolated from PBMCs was used to make the TCR library. Diagnosing Graves' disease relied on the American Thyroid Association guidelines. The CDR3 totals 18 residues. The V end lost 2 bases, the J end lost 3 bases, and 20 bases lay between the germline ends. Germline V gene lookup returns CDR1 SGHTA and CDR2 FQGNSA.

The sequence derives from a female donor with Graves disease. The chain has TRBV7-2 and TRBJ2-4; D might be TRBD1 or TRBD2, each matching 6 bases. The sample consisted of peripheral blood mononuclear cells (PBMCs), taken when the disease was refractory, from a patient treated with antithyroid drugs. The CDR3 sequence is CASSLYGGREVGKNIQYF. The CDR3 DNA reads as TGTGCCAGCAGCTTATACGGGGGCAGGGAAGTTGGCAAAAACATTCAGTACTTC.